This T cell receptor beta chain is from a study of identical twins. TCRdb independently ran MiXCR on the 5' RACE reads; one entry per CDR3 protein. The sample includes a few hundred thousand distinct CDR3 sequences, around 15% of them seen just once. Study-level results: Models underpredicted monozygotic twin sharing of out-of-frame TCR alpha.

This clonotype was counted once. Antigen specificity is unknown. Germline and junction disagree at one end, which may indicate a read error. The same sample was also used in a study of yellow fever vaccine responses in identical twins.

The sequenced sample was CD4+ T cells sorted from blood. The TCR comes from a young woman in good health.

Here the CDR3 reads CASSPQGSPPDTQYF. The CDR3 DNA reads TGTGCTAGCAGCCCACAGGGGTCCCCCCCAGATACGCAGTATTTT. The chain recombines TRBV7-7 with TRBJ2-3, with 7 bases fitting TRBD1. Germline V gene sequence: CDR1 SSHAT, CDR2 FNYEAQ (reference sequence). CDR3 length equals 15 residues.